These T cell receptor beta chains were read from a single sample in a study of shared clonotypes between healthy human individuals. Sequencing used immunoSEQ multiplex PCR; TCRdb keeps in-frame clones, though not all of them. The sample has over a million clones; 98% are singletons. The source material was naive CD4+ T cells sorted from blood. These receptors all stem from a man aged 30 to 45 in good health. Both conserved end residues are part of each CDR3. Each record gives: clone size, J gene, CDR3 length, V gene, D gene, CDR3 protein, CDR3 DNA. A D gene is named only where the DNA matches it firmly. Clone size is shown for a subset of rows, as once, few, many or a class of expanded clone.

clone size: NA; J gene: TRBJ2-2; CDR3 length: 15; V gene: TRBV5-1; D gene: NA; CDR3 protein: CASRDSVANTGELFF; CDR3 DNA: TGCGCCAGCAGGGATTCCGTGGCGAACACCGGGGAGCTGTTTTTT
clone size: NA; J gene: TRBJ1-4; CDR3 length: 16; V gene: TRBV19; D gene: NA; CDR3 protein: CASSIVERRLTEKLFF; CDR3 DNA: TGTGCCAGTAGTATAGTCGAAAGGCGCTTGACTGAAAAACTGTTTTTT
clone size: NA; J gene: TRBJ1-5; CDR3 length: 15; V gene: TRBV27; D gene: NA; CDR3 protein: CASSFWGRSNQPQHF; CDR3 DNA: TGTGCCAGCAGTTTCTGGGGTAGGAGCAATCAGCCCCAGCATTTT
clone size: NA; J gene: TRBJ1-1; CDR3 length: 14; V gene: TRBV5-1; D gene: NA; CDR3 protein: CASSLERPNTEAFF; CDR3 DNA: TGCGCCAGCAGCTTGGAGCGCCCGAACACTGAAGCTTTCTTT
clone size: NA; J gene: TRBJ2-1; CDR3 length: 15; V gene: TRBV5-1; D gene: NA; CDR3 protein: CASSLRAESYNEQFF; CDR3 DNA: TGCGCCAGCAGCTTAAGGGCAGAGTCCTACAATGAGCAGTTCTTC
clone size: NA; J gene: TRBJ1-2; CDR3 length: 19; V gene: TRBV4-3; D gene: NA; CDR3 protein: CASSQEKGTGKFGNYGYTF; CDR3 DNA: TGCGCCAGCAGCCAAGAAAAGGGAACAGGGAAGTTTGGAAACTATGGCTACACCTTC
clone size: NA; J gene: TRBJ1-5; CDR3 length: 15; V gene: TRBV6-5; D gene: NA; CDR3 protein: CASSYSRALDQPQHF; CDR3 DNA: TGTGCCAGCAGTTACTCGAGGGCTTTGGATCAGCCCCAGCATTTT
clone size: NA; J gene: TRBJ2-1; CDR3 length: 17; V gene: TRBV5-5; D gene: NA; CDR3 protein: CASSLERGRGSYNEQFF; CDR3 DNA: TGTGCCAGCAGCTTGGAAAGAGGCAGGGGATCCTACAATGAGCAGTTCTTC
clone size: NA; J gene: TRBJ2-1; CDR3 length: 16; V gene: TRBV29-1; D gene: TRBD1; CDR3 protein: CSAFETGGRSYNEQFF; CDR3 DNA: TGCAGCGCGTTTGAGACAGGGGGTCGCTCCTACAATGAGCAGTTCTTC
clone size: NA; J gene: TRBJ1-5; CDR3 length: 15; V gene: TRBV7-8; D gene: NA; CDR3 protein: CASSLAELSNQPQHF; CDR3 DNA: TGTGCCAGCAGCTTAGCCGAGCTTAGCAATCAGCCCCAGCATTTT
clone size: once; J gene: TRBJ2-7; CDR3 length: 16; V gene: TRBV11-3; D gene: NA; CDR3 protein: CASSPPRVAGDYEQYF; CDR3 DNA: TGTGCCAGCAGCCCCCCGAGGGTTGCGGGCGACTACGAGCAGTACTTC
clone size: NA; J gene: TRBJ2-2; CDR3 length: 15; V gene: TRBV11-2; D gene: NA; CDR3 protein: CASSLNGEPTGELFF; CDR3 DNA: TGTGCCAGCAGCTTAAACGGGGAACCCACCGGGGAGCTGTTTTTT
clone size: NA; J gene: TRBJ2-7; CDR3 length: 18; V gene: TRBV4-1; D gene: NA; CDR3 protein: CASSQEVPEDSVVYEQYF; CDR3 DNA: TGCGCCAGCAGCCAAGAGGTACCTGAGGACAGTGTCGTCTACGAGCAGTACTTC
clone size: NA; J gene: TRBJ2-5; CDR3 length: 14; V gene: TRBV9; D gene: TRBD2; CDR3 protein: CASSQTSGQETQYF; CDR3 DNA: TGTGCCAGCAGCCAAACTAGCGGCCAAGAGACCCAGTACTTC
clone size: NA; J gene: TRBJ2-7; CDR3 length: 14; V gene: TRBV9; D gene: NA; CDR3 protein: CASSVGPASYEQYF; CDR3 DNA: TGTGCCAGCAGCGTGGGACCCGCCTCCTACGAGCAGTACTTC
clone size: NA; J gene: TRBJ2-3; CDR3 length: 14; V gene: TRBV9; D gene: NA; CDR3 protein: CASSWRPSGDTQYF; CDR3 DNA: TGTGCCAGCAGCTGGCGGCCCTCGGGAGATACGCAGTATTTT
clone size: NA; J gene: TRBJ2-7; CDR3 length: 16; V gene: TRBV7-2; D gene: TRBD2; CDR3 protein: CASSETSGTTAYEQYF; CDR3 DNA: TGTGCCAGCAGCGAAACTAGCGGGACGACCGCCTACGAGCAGTACTTC
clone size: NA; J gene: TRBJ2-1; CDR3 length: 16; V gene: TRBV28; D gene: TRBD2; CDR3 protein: CASSSYVSGSYNEQFF; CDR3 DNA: TGTGCCAGCAGCTCTTATGTTAGCGGGAGTTACAATGAGCAGTTCTTC
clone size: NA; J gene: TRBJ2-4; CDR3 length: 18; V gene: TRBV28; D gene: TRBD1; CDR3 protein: CASGDYRGQGLAKNIQYF; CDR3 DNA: TGTGCCAGCGGAGATTACCGGGGACAGGGGTTAGCCAAAAACATTCAGTACTTC
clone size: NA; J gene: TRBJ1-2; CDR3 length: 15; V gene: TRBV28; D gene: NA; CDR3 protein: CASSSPPGINYGYTF; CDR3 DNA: TGTGCCAGCAGTTCCCCCCCTGGGATTAACTATGGCTACACCTTC
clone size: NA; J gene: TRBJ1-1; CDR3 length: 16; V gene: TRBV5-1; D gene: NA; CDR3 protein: CASSFPTTAVGTEAFF; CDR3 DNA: TGCGCCAGCAGCTTCCCAACGACTGCGGTAGGCACTGAAGCTTTCTTT
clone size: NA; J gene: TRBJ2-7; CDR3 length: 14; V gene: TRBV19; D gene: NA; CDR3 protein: CASSIAAFDYEQYF; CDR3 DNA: TGTGCCAGTAGTATTGCGGCGTTTGATTACGAGCAGTACTTC
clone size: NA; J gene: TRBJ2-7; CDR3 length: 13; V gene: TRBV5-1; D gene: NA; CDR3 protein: CASSFGGPYEQYF; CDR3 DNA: TGCGCCAGCAGCTTTGGTGGGCCGTACGAGCAGTACTTC
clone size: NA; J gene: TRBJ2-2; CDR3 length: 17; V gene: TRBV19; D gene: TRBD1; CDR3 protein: CASTLFGQGLDTGELFF; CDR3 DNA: TGTGCCAGTACCTTATTCGGACAGGGGCTGGACACCGGGGAGCTGTTTTTT
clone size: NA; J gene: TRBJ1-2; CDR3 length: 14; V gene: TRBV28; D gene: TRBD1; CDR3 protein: CASSLPGQWSGYTF; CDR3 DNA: TGTGCCAGCAGTTTACCGGGACAGTGGTCTGGCTACACCTTC
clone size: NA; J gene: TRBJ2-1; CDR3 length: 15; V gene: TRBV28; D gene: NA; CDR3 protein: CASSLSGRWGNEQFF; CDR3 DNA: TGTGCCAGCAGTTTGTCCGGACGGTGGGGAAATGAGCAGTTCTTC
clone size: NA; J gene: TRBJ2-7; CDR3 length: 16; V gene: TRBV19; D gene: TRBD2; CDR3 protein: CASSPKGLAGGYEQYF; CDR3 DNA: TGTGCCAGTAGCCCTAAAGGCCTAGCGGGAGGCTACGAGCAGTACTTC
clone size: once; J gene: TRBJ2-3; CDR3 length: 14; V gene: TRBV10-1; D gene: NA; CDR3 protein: CASSAGMVTDTQYF; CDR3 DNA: TGCGCCAGCAGTGCGGGCATGGTAACAGATACGCAGTATTTT
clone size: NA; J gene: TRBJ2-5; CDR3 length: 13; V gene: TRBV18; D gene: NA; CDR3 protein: CASSQGPRETQYF; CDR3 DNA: TGTGCCAGCTCTCAGGGGCCCCGCGAGACCCAGTACTTC
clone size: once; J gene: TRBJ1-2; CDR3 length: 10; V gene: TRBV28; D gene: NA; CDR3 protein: CASSQYGYTF; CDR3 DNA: TGTGCCAGCAGCCAGTATGGCTACACCTTC
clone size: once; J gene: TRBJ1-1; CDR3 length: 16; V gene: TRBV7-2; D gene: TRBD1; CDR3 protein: CASSSRTGWLNTEAFF; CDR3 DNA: TGTGCCAGCAGCTCTCGGACAGGGTGGCTGAACACTGAAGCTTTCTTT
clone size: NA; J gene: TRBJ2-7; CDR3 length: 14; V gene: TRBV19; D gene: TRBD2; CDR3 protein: CASRGREEFYEQYF; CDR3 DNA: TGTGCCAGTAGGGGACGGGAGGAATTCTACGAGCAGTACTTC
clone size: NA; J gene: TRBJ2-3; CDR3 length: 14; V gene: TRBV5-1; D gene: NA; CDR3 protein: CASTYDSGTDTQYF; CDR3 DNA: TGCGCCAGCACCTATGACAGCGGCACAGATACGCAGTATTTT
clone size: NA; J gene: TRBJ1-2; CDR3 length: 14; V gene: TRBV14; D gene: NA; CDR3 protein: CASSQGGTEYGYTF; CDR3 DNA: TGTGCCAGCAGCCAAGGGGGGACGGAATATGGCTACACCTTC
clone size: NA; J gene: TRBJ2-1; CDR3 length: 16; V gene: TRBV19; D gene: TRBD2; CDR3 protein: CASSIVLAGGRNEQFF; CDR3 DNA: TGTGCCAGTAGTATCGTTCTAGCGGGAGGAAGGAATGAGCAGTTCTTC
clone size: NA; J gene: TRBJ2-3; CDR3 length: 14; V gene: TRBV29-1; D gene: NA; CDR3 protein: CSGAGTPGTDTQYF; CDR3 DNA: TGCAGCGGGGCCGGGACCCCAGGCACAGATACGCAGTATTTT
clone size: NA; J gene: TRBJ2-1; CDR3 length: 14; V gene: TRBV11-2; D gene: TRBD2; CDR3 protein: CASSQLAENNEQFF; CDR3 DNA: TGTGCCAGCAGCCAACTAGCGGAGAACAATGAGCAGTTCTTC
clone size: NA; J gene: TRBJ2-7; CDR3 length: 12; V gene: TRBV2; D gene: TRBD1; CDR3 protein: CASSVTGDEQYF; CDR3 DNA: TGTGCCAGCAGTGTCACAGGGGACGAGCAGTACTTC
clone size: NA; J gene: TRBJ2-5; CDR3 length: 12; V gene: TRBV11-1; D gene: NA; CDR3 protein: CASGRRSETQYF; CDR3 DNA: TGTGCCAGCGGGCGGCGTTCAGAGACCCAGTACTTC
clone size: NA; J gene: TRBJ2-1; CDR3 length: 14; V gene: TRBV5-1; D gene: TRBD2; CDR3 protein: CASMWGGSLNEQFF; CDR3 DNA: TGCGCCAGTATGTGGGGGGGATCCCTCAATGAGCAGTTCTTC
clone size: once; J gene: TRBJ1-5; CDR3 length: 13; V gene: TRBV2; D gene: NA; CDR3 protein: CASSEESLPPQHF; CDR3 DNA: TGTGCCAGCAGTGAAGAGTCGTTACCGCCCCAGCATTTT
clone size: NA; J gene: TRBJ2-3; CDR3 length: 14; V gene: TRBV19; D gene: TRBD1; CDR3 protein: CASRGTGLTDTQYF; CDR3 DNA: TGTGCCAGTAGGGGGACAGGGCTGACAGATACGCAGTATTTT
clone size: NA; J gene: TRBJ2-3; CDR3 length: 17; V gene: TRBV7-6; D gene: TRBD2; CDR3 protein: CASSPGTSGIRTDTQYF; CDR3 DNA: TGTGCCAGCAGCCCCGGGACTAGCGGGATCCGCACAGATACGCAGTATTTT
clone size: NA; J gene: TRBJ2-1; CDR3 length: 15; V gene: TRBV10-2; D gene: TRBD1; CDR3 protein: CASSESRQGDNEQFF; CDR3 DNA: TGCGCCAGCAGTGAGTCAAGGCAGGGGGACAATGAGCAGTTCTTC
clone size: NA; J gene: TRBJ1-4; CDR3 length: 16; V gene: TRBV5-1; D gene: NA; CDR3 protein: CASSLSWARNSEKLFF; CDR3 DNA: TGCGCCAGCAGCTTGTCTTGGGCAAGGAATAGTGAAAAACTGTTTTTT
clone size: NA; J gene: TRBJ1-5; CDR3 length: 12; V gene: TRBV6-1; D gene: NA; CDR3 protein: CASSDNTGFQHF; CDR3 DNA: TGTGCCAGCAGTGACAATACAGGATTCCAGCATTTT
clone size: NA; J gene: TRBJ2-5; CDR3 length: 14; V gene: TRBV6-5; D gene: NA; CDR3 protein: CASSSERGRETQYF; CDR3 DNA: TGTGCCAGCAGTTCCGAAAGGGGTCGAGAGACCCAGTACTTC
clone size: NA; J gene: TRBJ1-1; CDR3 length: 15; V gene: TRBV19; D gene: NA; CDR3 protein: CASSVHPGGDTEAFF; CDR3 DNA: TGTGCCAGTAGTGTCCATCCCGGAGGGGACACTGAAGCTTTCTTT
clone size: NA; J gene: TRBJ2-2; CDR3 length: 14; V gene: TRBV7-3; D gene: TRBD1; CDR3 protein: CASSRDRDTGELFF; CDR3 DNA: TGTGCCAGCAGCCGGGACAGGGACACCGGAGAGCTGTTTTTT
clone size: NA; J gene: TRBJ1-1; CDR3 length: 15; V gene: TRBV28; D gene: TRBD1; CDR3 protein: CASRFGDRGYTEAFF; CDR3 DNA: TGTGCCAGCAGATTTGGCGACAGGGGTTATACTGAAGCTTTCTTT
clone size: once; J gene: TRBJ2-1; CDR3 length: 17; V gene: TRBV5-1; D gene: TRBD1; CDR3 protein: CASIVGPGQGARNEQFF; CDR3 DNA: TGCGCCAGCATCGTCGGACCCGGACAGGGGGCGAGGAATGAGCAGTTCTTC
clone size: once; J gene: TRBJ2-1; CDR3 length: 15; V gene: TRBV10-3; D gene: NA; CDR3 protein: CAISESTGVPTEQFF; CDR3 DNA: TGTGCCATCAGTGAGTCAACGGGAGTTCCAACTGAGCAGTTCTTC